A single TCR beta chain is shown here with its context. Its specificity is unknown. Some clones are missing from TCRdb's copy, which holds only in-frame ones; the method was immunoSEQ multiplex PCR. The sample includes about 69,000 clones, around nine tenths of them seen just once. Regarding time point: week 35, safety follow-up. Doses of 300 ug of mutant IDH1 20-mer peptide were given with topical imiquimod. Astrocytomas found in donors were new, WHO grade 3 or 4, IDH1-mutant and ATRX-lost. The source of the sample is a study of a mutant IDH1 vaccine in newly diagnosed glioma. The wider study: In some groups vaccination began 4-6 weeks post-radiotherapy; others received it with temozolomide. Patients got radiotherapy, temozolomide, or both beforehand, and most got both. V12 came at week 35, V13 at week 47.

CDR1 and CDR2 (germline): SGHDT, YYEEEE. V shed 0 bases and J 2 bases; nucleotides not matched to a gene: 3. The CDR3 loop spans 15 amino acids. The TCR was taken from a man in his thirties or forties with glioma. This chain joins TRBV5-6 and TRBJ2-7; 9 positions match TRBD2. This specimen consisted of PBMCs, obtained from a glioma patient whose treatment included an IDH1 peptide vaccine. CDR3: CASSLGTSVPYEQYF. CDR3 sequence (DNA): TGTGCCAGCAGCTTGGGGACTAGCGTCCCCTACGAGCAGTACTTC.